This TCR beta chain was found in a study of regulatory T cells in long-lasting Graves disease (dated by TCRdb to the early 2020s). Looking at the study overall: Antithyroid drugs had been taken for less than 3 months by newly diagnosed Graves' disease patients. This study used TCR sequencing and RNA sequencing of peripheral blood to compare persistent Graves' disease patients against newly diagnosed Graves' disease patients. The study took place in China and was registered as a clinical trial. TCR sequencing covered 13 persistent and roughly 20 newly diagnosed Graves' disease patients, 33 samples in total.

Library preparation employed multiplex PCR. Sequencing instrument: Illumina HiSeq 4000. iRepertoire HTBI primers and Arm-PCR amplification of CDR3 regions were used to construct TCR beta libraries. Before sequencing, the PCR products underwent gel purification. As for how the authors treated the data: A total of roughly 65 TRBV and 14 TRBJ segments were identified across samples and were used for gene usage analysis of CDR3 amino acid clonotypes. COPE and FqMerger were used to merge the filtered high-quality paired reads into contigs. BLAST was used to align contigs to the IMGT TRBV, TRBD and TRBJ reference genes, and CDR3 was defined following IMGT. Any clonotype with a frequency above 0.1% was counted as a highly expanded clone. Repertoire diversity was measured by Shannon entropy, and V-J evenness by the Gini coefficient. A clonotype found in more than one individual was treated as public. Using fastp at Q25 and MiXCR, TCRdb reprocessed the public reads and kept productive beta chains. One record per CDR3 amino acid sequence lists the most common genes and DNA. These V and J calls rely on TCRdb rather than the paper's analysis. This sample gives 300,000 to 400,000 distinct CDR3 sequences in total; 16% of them show up just once. The leading ten clones occupy roughly 29% of the sample.

This clonotype was observed a few times. What this receptor recognizes is not known. Nothing much larger sits one base from this clone, and base qualities are not available. In the germline V gene, CDR1 corresponds to SGHDN and CDR2 to FVKESK. Deletion took 3 bases off V and 8 bases off J, with a span of 10 bases between the germline ends. Taken from cysteine to phenylalanine, the CDR3 has 13 residues. Of all the DNA, just the CDR3 is kept, 39 bases in frame from base 1. The sample's time point, from its label and the paper: newly diagnosed GD, antithyroid drugs for less than 3 months. RNA was extracted from PBMCs in TRIzol for both TCR sequencing and RNA sequencing. The diagnosis of Graves' disease followed American Thyroid Association guidelines. Patients for the study were recruited at an endocrinology department in Xi'an, China. Each patient gave about 10 milliliters of peripheral blood, collected in an EDTA anticoagulant tube. Ficoll Paque Plus density gradient separation was used to isolate PBMCs, and no further T cell sorting was performed. An Agilent 2100 Bioanalyzer and agarose gel were used to check RNA quality, and a NanoDrop 2000 was used to measure RNA concentration.

Summary of the overall study and its limitations: Preferential use of TRBV28, TRBJ1-2 and TRBJ2-5 was observed in persistent disease, whereas TRBV20-1 and TRBJ2-1 were favored in newly diagnosed disease. Compared with newly diagnosed patients, patients with persistent Graves' disease had lower TCR Shannon entropy and fewer highly expanded clones, which suggests clonal expansion. Peripheral blood alone was examined, since thyroid tissue, which constituted the primary lesion, could not be accessed. Sequencing and analysis were restricted to the TCR beta chain. More public clonotypes were shared among persistent patients (under 3,000) than among newly diagnosed patients (966). The authors acknowledged the small sample size as a limitation that may reduce accuracy.

This sample also belongs to another study, concerning T cells in Graves' hyperthyroidism and ophthalmopathy. As that second study puts it: Stable Graves' hyperthyroidism was defined as no progression to ophthalmopathy during 18 months of follow-up. The hyperthyroidism patients were between 18 and 65 years old and newly diagnosed, with a disease duration of less than 2 months. Exclusion was applied to patients with uncontrolled infections, other autoimmune diseases, pregnancy or lactation. Diagnoses relied on clinical symptoms, serum thyroxine and TRAb, thyroid ultrasound and orbital computed tomography. The TCR CDR3 was subjected to a first round of RT-PCR using the HTBI primer set and the Qiagen OneStep RT-PCR kit. Most expanded thyroid clonotypes (frequency above 0.001) were also found in blood, which suggests that blood repertoires may mirror thyroid immune responses. Ophthalmopathy was separated from stable hyperthyroidism by a 13 V-J signature model, with 87.88% sensitivity and about 81% specificity obtained in cross-validation and 80%/75% obtained in testing. During validation, the model predicted progression to ophthalmopathy a median of about 6.3 months ahead of onset, with just under 71% sensitivity and about 72% specificity. To identify distinguishing TCR V-J signatures, a discovery cohort of 90 to 100 patients was used, comprising fewer than 45 with Graves' ophthalmopathy and around 57 with stable Graves' hyperthyroidism. Prospective prediction of ophthalmopathy was tested in an independent validation cohort consisting of 18 hyperthyroidism patients and some 17 patients who later progressed to ophthalmopathy. The 100 or so discovery patients were divided at random into training and test sets in a 7:3 ratio. In addition, the study compared T-cell repertoires in thyroid tissue and in blood from six Graves' hyperthyroidism patients. After sampling, hyperthyroidism patients received methimazole starting at 30 mg daily, and ophthalmopathy patients received high-dose intravenous methylprednisolone. The libraries were constructed in a second round of multiplex PCR and then size-selected and purified. Sequencing of the libraries was done on an Illumina HiSeq2000 using paired-end 100 bp reads. SOAPnuke was used to process the raw data, throwing out any read that contained adapters or uncalled bases, had a mean Phred below 15, or lacked an exact constant-primer or identifier match. COPE v1.2.5 was used to merge the high-quality paired reads, and each unique nucleotide sequence was defined as a clonotype. MiTCR v1.1 was used to align the clonotypes against IMGT TRBV, TRBD and TRBJ reference segments. Analysis was restricted to V-J combinations with a frequency above 0.0001, which covered just over 98% of repertoires. A TCS score was defined as the ratio of F50 (clonal expansion) to E x V (chaos), with BLOSUM62-based TCRdist applied between CDR3 peptides within each V-J. Welch's t-statistics and random forest reduced around 550 V-J features to around 14, which were used in a naive Bayes classifier (R e1071). No statistical method was used to set the sample size in advance, and investigators knew the group allocation. The paper reports TCR Vbeta CDR3 sequencing of 130 to 150 peripheral blood samples: approximately 43 ophthalmopathy, under 80 hyperthyroidism and 17 progressor patients.

The sample was peripheral blood mononuclear cells (PBMCs), taken at new diagnosis, from a patient treated with antithyroid drugs. The rearrangement joined TRBV14 to TRBJ2-2; the D gene assignment is ambiguous. The source is a man aged 40-49 years with Graves disease. Donor details come from another sample of the same person, matched by shared clones. CDR3 protein: CASSQYLTGELFF. The DNA sequence is as follows: TGTGCCAGCAGCCAGTATTTGACTGGGGAGCTGTTTTTT.